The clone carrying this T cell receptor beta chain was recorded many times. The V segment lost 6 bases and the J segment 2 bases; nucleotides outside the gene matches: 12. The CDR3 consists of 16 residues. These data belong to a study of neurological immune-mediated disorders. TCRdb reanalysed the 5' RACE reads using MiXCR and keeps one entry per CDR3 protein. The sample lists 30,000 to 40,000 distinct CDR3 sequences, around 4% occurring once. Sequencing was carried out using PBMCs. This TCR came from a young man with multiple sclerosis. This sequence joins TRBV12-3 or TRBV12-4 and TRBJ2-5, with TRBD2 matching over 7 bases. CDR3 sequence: CASSSLDAGEQETQYF. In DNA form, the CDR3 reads TGTGCCAGCAGCTCGCTTGACGCGGGGGAACAAGAGACCCAGTACTTC.